This T cell receptor (beta chain) originates from a study of T cells in Graves' hyperthyroidism and ophthalmopathy. CDR1 is KGHDR, CDR2 SFDVKD, per germline. V lost 12 bases, J lost 0 bases, and 28 bases stayed unmatched. CDR3 length: 23 amino acids. The table lists this clonotype with a few counts. As yet, its antigen is unknown. Notes on the study in general: Blood also carried most thyroid clonotypes expanded above 0.001.

The source material, RNA transcripts, was used to amplify TCR beta CDR3 regions. First-round RT-PCR targeting the TCR CDR3 was performed with the HTBI primer set. TCRdb re-called the multiplex PCR reads through MiXCR, storing one row per CDR3 protein. The table has around 350,000 distinct CDR3 sequences, around a sixth seen once; the top ten hold around a quarter. These patients, aged 18 to 65, had recently diagnosed hyperthyroidism lasting under 2 months. Specimen: blood. The chain combines TRBV24-1 with TRBJ2-6; 10 positions match TRBD1. The clonotype comes from a woman aged 18-29 years with Graves' hyperthyroidism that later progressed to Graves' ophthalmopathy. DNA for the CDR3: TGTGCCCCCCGCAGTTCCGGACAGGGGGTCTTCACCCCCCTCGGCTCTGGGGCCAACGTCCTGACTTTC. Protein sequence: CAPRSSGQGVFTPLGSGANVLTF.